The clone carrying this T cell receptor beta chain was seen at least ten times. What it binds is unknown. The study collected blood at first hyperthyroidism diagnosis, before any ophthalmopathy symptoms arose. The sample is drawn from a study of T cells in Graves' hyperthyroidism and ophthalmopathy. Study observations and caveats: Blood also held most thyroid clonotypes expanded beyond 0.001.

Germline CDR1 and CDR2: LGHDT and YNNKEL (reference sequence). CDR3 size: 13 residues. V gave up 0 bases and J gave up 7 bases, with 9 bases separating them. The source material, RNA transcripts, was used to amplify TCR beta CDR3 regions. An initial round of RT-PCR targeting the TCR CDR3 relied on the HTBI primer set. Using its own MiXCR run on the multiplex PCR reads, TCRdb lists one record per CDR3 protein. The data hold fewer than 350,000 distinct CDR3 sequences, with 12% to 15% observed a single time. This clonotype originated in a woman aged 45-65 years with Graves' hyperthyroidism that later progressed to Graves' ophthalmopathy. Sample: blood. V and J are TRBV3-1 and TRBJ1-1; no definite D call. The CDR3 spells CASSQDSVFEAFF. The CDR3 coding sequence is TGTGCCAGCAGCCAAGATTCGGTCTTTGAAGCTTTCTTT.